The clone carrying this T cell receptor beta chain was counted once. CDR1 KGHSH and CDR2 LQKENI come from the germline V gene. V was pared by 4 bases and J by 10 bases, with 14 bases of the junction left unmatched. The CDR3 sequence is 16 residues long. The repertoire was sequenced with immunoSEQ multiplex PCR; TCRdb's copy has only in-frame clones and lacks some. The profile shows about 180,000 clones, over 70% of them singletons. The data derive from a study of blood T cell repertoires in COVID-19. The V gene is TRBV18, the J gene TRBJ1-4; 8 positions agree with TRBD1. This TCR derives from a man in his sixties who had been exposed to COVID-19. The sample consisted of PBMCs or T cells enriched from blood (not recorded which). As DNA, the CDR3 is TGTGCCAGCTCACGACTCCTGGACAGGGCTCAGGGAAAACTGTTTTTT. It translates to CASSRLLDRAQGKLFF.